The 32 T cell receptor beta chains below come from one sample, sequenced in a study of shared clonotypes between healthy human individuals (dated by TCRdb to 2020 to 2021). Receptors were amplified or captured by the immunoSEQ multiplex PCR assay. TCRdb limited this immuneACCESS table to in-frame rearrangements with V and J called. A share of clones is missing; checked studies link under half to unresolved V genes, and the rest is unexplained. The sample table records approximately 640,000 clones; 80% to 95% of these occur just once. Less than 40% of the sample is taken by the ten largest. Sequencing was performed on memory CD8+ T cells from PBMCs. The cell subset or site label on this specimen signifies: CD45RO+ cells pooled with CCR7-negative TemRA cells. All receptors come from a man aged 18 to 30 in good health. Some clones in this sample may be carry-over from other donors' samples.

The chain links TRBV7-7 to TRBJ2-7; maybe TRBD2 (5 bases). The CDR3 extends over 14 amino acids. The V end was cut by 3 bases, the J end by 2 bases, with 11 bases between. Germline V CDR1 and CDR2: SSHAT, FNYEAQ (reference sequence). The CDR3 DNA reads as TGTGCCAGCAGCTTCGGGGTCGGGACCTACGAGCAGTACTTC. It encodes CASSFGVGTYEQYF.

The V and J genes are TRBV5-4 and TRBJ1-2; 7 nucleotides line up with TRBD1. The CDR3 sequence is 14 residues long. CDR1 and CDR2 from the germline V gene are SGHNT and YYREEE (reference sequence). After removal of 4 bases from V and 3 bases from J, the junction contained 6 bases not matched to a gene. The CDR3 DNA reads as TGTGCCAGCAGCCCCGGACAGGCGGACTATGGCTACACCTTC. It translates to CASSPGQADYGYTF. Full variable domain (outside the CDR3, taken from reference TRBV5-4 and TRBJ1-2): ETGVTQSPTHLIKTRGQQVTLRCSSQSGHNTVSWYQQALGQGPQFIFQYYREEENGRGNFPPRFSGLQFPNYSSELNVNALELDDSALYLCASSPGQADYGYTFGSGTRLTVV.

This clone has a single count. The chain carries TRBV7-8 and TRBJ2-7; 9 bases align to TRBD2. V shed 5 bases, J shed 4 bases, and the junction held 12 bases outside the gene matches. The CDR3 runs 16 residues. Germline CDR1 is SGHVS and CDR2 is FQNEAQ. In DNA form, the CDR3 reads TGTGCCAGCAGCCAAGCCGACGGGACTAGCAAGTACGAGCAGTACTTC. This encodes CASSQADGTSKYEQYF.

The V call is TRBV7-9, the J call TRBJ2-7; D remains ambiguous. Trimming removed 3 bases at V and 2 bases at J, with 8 bases between. The CDR3 consists of 13 residues. Germline CDR1 is SEHNR and CDR2 is FQNEAQ (reference sequence). CDR3 sequence (DNA): TGTGCCAGCAGCTTCGTCGGCCCCTACGAGCAGTACTTC. Protein sequence: CASSFVGPYEQYF.

The chain employs TRBV19 and TRBJ2-3, with TRBD2 matching 8 bases. The V gene end was trimmed by 10 bases and the J gene end by 0 bases; junction bases not matched to a gene: 6. The CDR3 extends over 14 amino acids. CDR1 is LNHDA and CDR2 is SQIVND in the germline V gene (reference sequence). The CDR3 nucleotides are TGTGCCACACTAGCGGTCCCTAGCACAGATACGCAGTATTTT. Its protein product is CATLAVPSTDTQYF.

Concerning this clone: The sample has other DNA sequences that encode this CDR3 too. The rearrangement uses TRBV19 and TRBJ2-7; tentatively, D is TRBD2 (5 bases). Trimming cost V 4 bases and J 4 bases, with 5 bases left between them. In germline, CDR1 is LNHDA, CDR2 SQIVND (reference sequence). This CDR3 has 11 residues. The CDR3 bases are TGTGCCAGTAGTAGCGGGTACGAGCAGTACTTC. Protein product: CASSSGYEQYF. Combining the CDR3 with reference TRBV19 and TRBJ2-7 gives the whole variable domain DGGITQSPKYLFRKEGQNVTLSCEQNLNHDAMYWYRQDPGQGLRLIYYSQIVNDFQKGDIAEGYSVSREKKESFPLTVTSAQKNPTAFYLCASSSGYEQYFGPGTRLTVT.

V and J are TRBV9 and TRBJ1-2, with D maybe TRBD1 (5 bases). Trimming removed 0 bases from V and 4 bases from J, with 10 bases in between. Germline CDR1 is SGDLS and CDR2 is YYNGEE. The CDR3 runs 14 residues. CDR3 sequence (DNA): TGTGCCAGCAGCGTAGCTGCGACAGCCTATGGCTACACCTTC. It yields the protein CASSVAATAYGYTF.

This clone came up a few times. The J gene is TRBJ1-3, the V gene TRBV9, with D hard to call. The germline V gene encodes CDR1 SGDLS and CDR2 YYNGEE. The ends were cut back, 3 bases at V and 2 bases at J, with 6 bases in the middle. The CDR3 is made up of 13 amino acids. CDR3 DNA: TGTGCCAGCAGCGGCGTCCCTGGAAACACCATATATTTT. Amino acid sequence: CASSGVPGNTIYF.

In this sample, this clone turned up once. The V call is TRBV6-6, the J call TRBJ2-7, with TRBD1 identical over 8 bases. With V trimmed by 5 bases and J by 6 bases, 9 bases remained unmatched. The CDR3 contains 14 residues. Per the germline V gene, CDR1 is MNHNY and CDR2 is SVGAGI (reference sequence). DNA for the CDR3: TGTGCCAGCAGTATAAGACAGGGGCAGTTCGAGCAGTACTTC. Its protein product is CASSIRQGQFEQYF.

The chain is built from TRBV11-2 and TRBJ2-5; 8 positions agree with TRBD1. CDR1 SGHAT and CDR2 FQNNGV come from the germline V gene. Trimming at V came to 1 base and at J to 2 bases, leaving 6 bases not matched to a gene. This CDR3 region has 16 residues. CDR3 nucleotide sequence: TGTGCCAGCAGCTTAGTCATGGACAGGGCGCAAGAGACCCAGTACTTC. This gives the protein CASSLVMDRAQETQYF.

The chain combines TRBV27 with TRBJ2-7; no clear D. Germline V gives CDR1 MNHEY, CDR2 SMNVEV (reference sequence). This CDR3 has 14 amino acids. V was trimmed by 1 base and J by 4 bases, leaving 11 bases between them. The DNA for the CDR3 is TGTGCCAGCAGTTTATTTTCGCCAGATTACGAGCAGTACTTC. Translation gives CASSLFSPDYEQYF.

The chain uses TRBV5-8 and TRBJ2-1; D perhaps matches TRBD1 (6 bases). The germline V and J ends were trimmed by 4 bases and 3 bases, with 14 bases remaining between them. The CDR3 extends over 15 amino acids. CDR1 and CDR2 (germline): SGHTS, YDEGEE. The CDR3 nucleotides are TGTGCCAGCAGCCCAACAGGGTCTCTCTACAATGAGCAGTTCTTC. Translating it yields CASSPTGSLYNEQFF.

The rearrangement joins TRBV5-1 to TRBJ2-3; a possible D gene is TRBD1 (5 bases). Germline CDR1 SGHRS, CDR2 YFSETQ. With 0 bases removed from V and 3 bases from J, the gap between germline ends came to 11 bases. The CDR3 consists of 15 residues. The CDR3 coding sequence is TGCGCCAGCAGCTTGGAGTGGGGCAGAACAGATACGCAGTATTTT. Translating it yields CASSLEWGRTDTQYF.

The rearrangement joins TRBV19 to TRBJ2-7; D gene ambiguous. Germline CDR1 and CDR2: LNHDA and SQIVND (reference sequence). CDR3 length: 13 residues. Trimming left V 6 bases short and J 0 bases short, with 9 bases between. The CDR3 nucleotides read TGTGCCAGTAGAGGGTTATTCTCCTACGAGCAGTACTTC. Translating it yields CASRGLFSYEQYF. The full variable domain, with the rest looked up from reference TRBV19 and TRBJ2-7, is DGGITQSPKYLFRKEGQNVTLSCEQNLNHDAMYWYRQDPGQGLRLIYYSQIVNDFQKGDIAEGYSVSREKKESFPLTVTSAQKNPTAFYLCASRGLFSYEQYFGPGTRLTVT.

The chain carries TRBV5-1 and TRBJ2-1; D might be TRBD2 (6 bases). Germline V gives CDR1 SGHRS, CDR2 YFSETQ. Trimming took 0 bases from V and 9 from J, leaving 22 bases between them. The CDR3 length is 17 residues. CDR3 sequence (DNA): TGCGCCAGCAGCTTGGCGGGTTCGGGGAGCGTGGGAGGTGAGCAGTTCTTC. Translated: CASSLAGSGSVGGEQFF. Using reference TRBV5-1 and TRBJ2-1 for the parts outside the CDR3, the full variable domain is KAGVTQTPRYLIKTRGQQVTLSCSPISGHRSVSWYQQTPGQGLQFLFEYFSETQRNKGNFPGRFSGRQFSNSRSEMNVSTLELGDSALYLCASSLAGSGSVGGEQFFGPGTRLTVL.

The gene calls are TRBV12-5 and TRBJ1-1; 9 bases are shared with TRBD1. The germline V gene encodes CDR1 LGHNT and CDR2 FRNRAP. The V segment lost 7 bases and the J segment 3 bases; nucleotides outside the gene matches: 12. The CDR3 is 16 residues long. The CDR3 bases are TGTGCTAGTGCCAGCTCGATAGACAGGGGGTACACTGAAGCTTTCTTT. This encodes CASASSIDRGYTEAFF.

V is TRBV23-1 and J is TRBJ1-5, with D tentatively TRBD1 (5 bases). Being an ORF, TRBV23-1 has a function that is uncertain. Between the trimmed V and J ends, which lost 1 base and 7 bases, there was a span of 5 bases. This CDR3 comprises 12 residues. Here the CDR3 reads CASSQWGQPQHF. The CDR3 nucleotides read TGCGCCAGCAGTCAATGGGGCCAGCCCCAGCATTTT.

The chain employs TRBV27 and TRBJ2-7, with TRBD1 matching over 9 bases. The CDR3 runs to 17 residues. The germline gives CDR1 MNHEY, CDR2 SMNVEV (reference sequence). V shed 0 bases and J 1 base; nucleotides not matched to a gene: 7. The CDR3 DNA follows: TGTGCCAGCAGTTTATCGGGGGCCGGGACAGGGTCCTACGAGCAGTACTTC. Residues: CASSLSGAGTGSYEQYF.

The CDR3 loop is CASSFSGGSGNTIYF. DNA of the CDR3: TGTGCCAGCAGTTTCTCAGGGGGCAGTGGAAACACCATATATTTT. The V and J genes are TRBV28 and TRBJ1-3; 8 nucleotides line up with TRBD1. Trimming took 3 bases from V and 3 from J; bases not matched to a gene: 4. The CDR3 is 15 amino acids. CDR1 and CDR2 from the germline V gene are MDHEN and SYDVKM.

This clone has just one count. The chain carries TRBV6-5 and TRBJ2-2; D ambiguous. The CDR3 runs to 13 residues. In germline, CDR1 is MNHEY, CDR2 SVGAGI. Between the trimmed V and J ends, which lost 6 bases and 0 bases, there was a span of 5 bases. The CDR3 sequence: CASSGPNTGELFF. The CDR3 bases are TGTGCCAGCAGCGGACCGAACACCGGGGAGCTGTTTTTT.

Note on this clone: Other DNA variants within this sample encode the same CDR3. V usage is TRBV27 and J usage is TRBJ2-3, with D perhaps given as TRBD1 or TRBD2 (5 bases each). The CDR3 totals 14 residues. CDR1 MNHEY and CDR2 SMNVEV come from the germline V gene (reference sequence). Trimming shortened V by 6 bases and J by 2 bases, and 12 bases separated the two germline ends. The CDR3, as DNA: TGTGCCAGCAGCTTTGGGACCGTCACAGATACGCAGTATTTT. Residues: CASSFGTVTDTQYF.

V and J are TRBV7-7 and TRBJ2-7; D is perhaps TRBD2 (5 bases). V gave up 2 bases and J gave up 5 bases, with 19 bases separating them. The CDR3 runs to 16 residues. Germline-derived CDR1 and CDR2 are SSHAT and FNYEAQ (reference sequence). The DNA of the CDR3 is TGTGCCAGCAGCTTAACCGAAAGGGCTAGCTTCGACGAGCAGTACTTC. Protein: CASSLTERASFDEQYF.

V gene TRBV11-2 combines with J gene TRBJ2-1; tentatively, D is TRBD1 (6 bases). Trimming stripped 3 bases from V and 1 base from J, with 16 bases between. Germline V gene sequence: CDR1 SGHAT, CDR2 FQNNGV. This CDR3 has 17 residues. The CDR3, as DNA: TGTGCCAGCAGCTTGGGGACACTCCTCACATCCTACAATGAGCAGTTCTTC. Its translation is CASSLGTLLTSYNEQFF.

J is TRBJ2-2 and V is TRBV5-6; D remains ambiguous. Trimming stripped 1 base from V and 3 bases from J, with 10 bases between. The CDR3 consists of 15 residues. Germline lookup yields CDR1 SGHDT and CDR2 YYEEEE. CDR3 in DNA: TGTGCCAGCAGCTTGCGGAACGCATACACCGGGGAGCTGTTTTTT. It is translated as CASSLRNAYTGELFF. Variable domain in full (rest from reference TRBV5-6 and TRBJ2-2): DAGVTQSPTHLIKTRGQQVTLRCSPKSGHDTVSWYQQALGQGPQFIFQYYEEEERQRGNFPDRFSGHQFPNYSSELNVNALLLGDSALYLCASSLRNAYTGELFFGEGSRLTVL.

This chain joins TRBV4-3 and TRBJ1-2; 7 nucleotides match TRBD1. The germline V gene encodes CDR1 LGHNA and CDR2 YSLEER. The CDR3 covers 16 residues. V dropped 0 bases and J dropped 7; count of bases not matched to a gene: 11. This CDR3 is CASSQEMTGTEGGYTF. In DNA, the CDR3 is TGCGCCAGCAGCCAAGAAATGACCGGGACAGAGGGTGGCTACACCTTC.

The DNA for the CDR3 is TGTGCCTGGGGTTTGGGGGACGGGGAGCTGTTTTTT. Its translation: CAWGLGDGELFF. This chain connects TRBV30 to TRBJ2-2, with D perhaps TRBD1 or TRBD2 (5 bases each). The CDR3 totals 12 residues. Per the germline V gene, CDR1 is GTSNPN and CDR2 is SVGIG (reference sequence). Deletions cut 5 bases from V and 7 bases from J, with 11 bases between.

This sequence joins TRBV28 and TRBJ2-3; the match to TRBD2 covers 7 bases. The CDR3 contains 15 residues. V gave up 7 bases and J gave up 4 bases; unmatched junction bases: 11. Germline V gene data show CDR1 as MDHEN and CDR2 as SYDVKM. The CDR3 DNA follows: TGTGCCAGCACCGAAGAGGGGAGGGTGGCAGATACGCAGTATTTT. Translating it yields CASTEEGRVADTQYF. Full variable domain (remainder filled in from reference TRBV28 and TRBJ2-3): DVKVTQSSRYLVKRTGEKVFLECVQDMDHENMFWYRQDPGLGLRLIYFSYDVKMKEKGDIPEGYSVSREKKERFSLILESASTNQTSMYLCASTEEGRVADTQYFGPGTRLTVL.

The J gene is TRBJ2-7, the V gene TRBV27; 11 nucleotides match TRBD2. CDR1 and CDR2 from the germline V gene are MNHEY and SMNVEV (reference sequence). Trimming at V came to 6 bases and at J to 4 bases, leaving 11 bases not matched to a gene. This CDR3 comprises 16 residues. The CDR3 DNA follows: TGTGCCAGCAGCCAGTTCCGACTAGCGGGACCTTACGAGCAGTACTTC. Encoded protein: CASSQFRLAGPYEQYF.

The sample holds one count of this clone. The chain combines TRBV27 with TRBJ2-1, with TRBD2 matching 7 bases. The V gene's germline CDR1 is MNHEY and CDR2 SMNVEV (reference sequence). V shed 4 bases and J 4 bases; nucleotides not matched to a gene: 7. The CDR3 has 15 amino acids. The CDR3 is CASSWSAGMYNEQFF. DNA for the CDR3: TGTGCCAGCAGTTGGTCAGCGGGGATGTACAATGAGCAGTTCTTC.

The CDR3 protein is CASSLYAGVIGAFF. As DNA, the CDR3 is TGTGCCAGCAGTTTGTACGCCGGGGTTATTGGAGCTTTCTTT. The chain recombines TRBV27 with TRBJ1-1; D remains ambiguous. Germline V gene sequence: CDR1 MNHEY, CDR2 SMNVEV (reference sequence). Trimming took off 3 bases at V and 10 bases at J, with 18 bases between the two ends. The CDR3 sequence is 14 residues long.

The chain couples TRBV27 to TRBJ2-3; unclear D gene. The CDR3 has 12 residues. The germline V gene has CDR1 MNHEY and CDR2 SMNVEV (reference sequence). V was pared by 7 bases and J by 4 bases, with 9 bases between. CDR3 bases: TGTGCCAGCATGTTAGGTCCAGATACGCAGTATTTT. Translation: CASMLGPDTQYF.

This clone was counted between two and nine times. This chain uses TRBV5-4 with TRBJ2-1, with TRBD2 identical over 7 bases. CDR1 is SGHNT and CDR2 is YYREEE in the germline V gene (reference sequence). This CDR3 has 13 residues. V was clipped by 4 bases and J by 5 bases; unmatched bases: 3. The CDR3 sequence: CASSGRAHNEQFF. The CDR3 DNA is TGTGCCAGCAGCGGGAGGGCCCACAATGAGCAGTTCTTC.